The 10 T cell receptor beta chains listed next were all sequenced from one sample in a study of cytomegalovirus exposure and HLA in healthy donors. Repertoires were generated with immunoSEQ multiplex PCR, while TCRdb's copy carries only in-frame clones and drops some. The profile shows approximately 170,000 clones, around four fifths of them singletons. Sequencing input: PBMCs. These receptors were obtained from a man in his thirties or forties in good health and CMV-seropositive.

This chain links TRBV7-9 with TRBJ1-1, with D possibly matching TRBD1 (5 bases). The CDR3 has 13 residues. Deletions cut 8 bases from V and 1 base from J, with 11 bases between. Germline values: CDR1 SEHNR, CDR2 FQNEAQ (reference sequence). The chain's CDR3 is CASGDRQNTEAFF. The CDR3 bases are TGTGCCAGCGGAGACAGACAGAACACTGAAGCTTTCTTT.

A single count supports this clone. The CDR3 loop is CAISASQTSGADNEQFF. The CDR3 coding sequence is TGTGCCATCAGTGCCAGTCAGACTAGCGGGGCAGACAATGAGCAGTTCTTC. The chain couples TRBV10-3 to TRBJ2-1; 11 positions match TRBD2. Germline V gene data show CDR1 as ENHRY and CDR2 as SYGVKD. Unmatched junction bases numbered 10, after V lost 4 bases and J lost 5 bases. The CDR3 extends over 17 amino acids.

V and J are TRBV7-2 and TRBJ2-7; D gene unclear. This CDR3 is built from 13 residues. The V end lost 2 bases, the J end lost 3 bases, and 8 bases lay between the germline ends. CDR1 and CDR2 from the germline V gene are SGHTA and FQGNSA. CDR3 region: CASSLFPLYEQYF. CDR3 nucleotide sequence: TGTGCCAGCAGCTTATTCCCCCTCTACGAGCAGTACTTC. Full variable domain (rest looked up from reference TRBV7-2 and TRBJ2-7): GAGVSQSPSNKVTEKGKDVELRCDPISGHTALYWYRQSLGQGLEFLIYFQGNSAPDKSGLPSDRFSAERTGGSVSTLTIQRTQQEDSAVYLCASSLFPLYEQYFGPGTRLTVT.

This clone has a handful of counts. The chain uses TRBV4-2 and TRBJ2-5; 7 positions match TRBD2. CDR1 LGHNA and CDR2 YNFKEQ come from the germline V gene. With V trimmed by 1 base and J by 2 bases, 7 bases remained unmatched. The CDR3 consists of 16 residues. CDR3 in amino acids: CASSQAYRGVQETQYF. The CDR3 region has the DNA TGTGCCAGCAGCCAAGCCTACCGGGGGGTGCAAGAGACCCAGTACTTC.

The V and J genes are TRBV6-6 and TRBJ2-1, with D possibly matching TRBD2 (5 bases). This CDR3 is built from 15 residues. Germline CDR1 reads MNHNY; CDR2 reads SVGAGI (reference sequence). V lost 3 bases, J lost 6 bases, and 15 bases lay in between. CDR3 residues: CASSYVGGSRNEQFF. CDR3 nucleotides: TGTGCCAGCAGTTATGTGGGCGGGTCGCGCAATGAGCAGTTCTTC.

The table lists this clone with a few counts. The sample holds other DNA sequences that translate to the same CDR3. J is TRBJ1-1 and V is TRBV19; D not certain. The ends were cut back, 3 bases at V and 4 bases at J, with 3 bases in the middle. CDR3 size: 11 residues. Germline assignment: CDR1 LNHDA and CDR2 SQIVND (reference sequence). The CDR3 protein is CASSIVTEAFF. The CDR3 DNA reads as TGTGCCAGTAGTATCGTCACTGAAGCTTTCTTT.

J is TRBJ2-1 and V is TRBV6-4; 10 bases are a match to TRBD2. The CDR3 has 17 residues. Germline CDR1 MRHNA, CDR2 SNTAGT. Trimming at V came to 2 bases and at J to 9 bases, leaving 13 bases not matched to a gene. This chain's CDR3 is CASSDASGTSVCGEQFF. CDR3 sequence (DNA): TGTGCCAGCAGTGACGCCTCCGGGACTAGCGTTTGCGGTGAGCAGTTCTTC.

This sequence joins TRBV9 and TRBJ1-1; D ambiguous. This CDR3 contains 15 residues. Germline values: CDR1 SGDLS, CDR2 YYNGEE. Trimming left V 4 bases short and J 3 bases short, with 16 bases between. This CDR3 reads CASSHNPSGDTEAFF. CDR3 DNA: TGTGCCAGCAGCCATAACCCGTCCGGGGACACTGAAGCTTTCTTT.

This clone was seen more than once but under ten times. The rearrangement links TRBV6-5 to TRBJ2-7; tentative D call: TRBD2 (6 bases). This CDR3 has 13 residues. CDR1 is MNHEY, CDR2 SVGAGI, per germline. V lost 7 bases to trimming and J lost 3 bases, with 13 bases between them. The CDR3 region has the DNA TGTGCCAGCAAGGAGGGATCGGACTACGAGCAGTACTTC. Protein: CASKEGSDYEQYF.

This chain uses TRBV7-3 with TRBJ1-2; D is possibly TRBD1 (6 bases). The length of the CDR3 is 13 residues. Germline lookup yields CDR1 SGHTA and CDR2 FQGTGA. V was clipped by 5 bases and J by 14 bases, with 21 bases between them. CDR3 residues: CASSPGTRSLCTF. The CDR3 nucleotides are TGTGCCAGCAGCCCGGGGACACGTTCTTTATGTACCTTC. Full variable domain (outside the CDR3, taken from reference TRBV7-3 and TRBJ1-2): GAGVSQTPSNKVTEKGKYVELRCDPISGHTALYWYRQSLGQGPEFLIYFQGTGAADDSGLPNDRFFAVRPEGSVSTLKIQRTERGDSAVYLCASSPGTRSLCTFGSGTRLTVV.